The 30 T cell receptor beta chains in this list originate from one sample, sequenced in a study of blood T cell repertoires in COVID-19. This table comes from immunoSEQ multiplex PCR, and its TCRdb copy is limited to in-frame clones, with some not included. The data hold tens of thousands of clones, with 75% to 90% observed a single time. Sequenced: peripheral blood. Receptor source: a woman in her 70s with acute or convalescent COVID-19.

The gene calls are TRBV19 and TRBJ1-2, with a possible D match to TRBD1 (5 bases). Trimming removed 6 bases at V and 4 bases at J, with 15 bases between. The CDR3 spans 14 residues. Germline CDR1 and CDR2: LNHDA and SQIVND (reference sequence). CDR3 nucleotides: TGTGCCAGTAGACCGCAGGGACTAGGCTATGGCTACACCTTC. It translates to CASRPQGLGYGYTF.

The chain links TRBV18 to TRBJ1-4; D gene uncertain. The CDR3 is made up of 11 amino acids. Germline V CDR1 and CDR2: KGHSH, LQKENI. Trimming took 6 bases from V and 4 from J, leaving 3 bases between them. The DNA of the CDR3 is TGTGCCAGCTCCTATAATGAAAAACTGTTTTTT. This codes for CASSYNEKLFF.

The rearrangement links TRBV24-1 to TRBJ2-1, with 10 positions matching TRBD2. The germline CDR1 and CDR2 sequences are KGHDR and SFDVKD. The CDR3 extends over 15 amino acids. J lost 7 bases, V lost 4 bases, and 6 bases had no gene match. The CDR3 coding sequence is TGTGCCACCAGTGACCGAGGGACTAGCGTTAATGAGCAGTTCTTC. It specifies CATSDRGTSVNEQFF.

V gene TRBV5-5 combines with J gene TRBJ2-2; 7 nucleotides align to TRBD1. From germline, CDR1 is SGHKS and CDR2 YYEKEE (reference sequence). After removal of 4 bases from V and 0 bases from J, the junction contained 6 bases not matched to a gene. The CDR3 totals 16 residues. CDR3 residues: CASSHPQGANTGELFF. CDR3 coding DNA: TGTGCCAGCAGCCACCCCCAGGGGGCGAACACCGGGGAGCTGTTTTTT.

This clone is medium-sized (0.01 to 0.1%) by share. The gene calls are TRBV12-5 and TRBJ2-1; 8 positions agree with TRBD1. Trimming cost V 10 bases and J 0 bases; bases outside gene matches: 5. CDR1 and CDR2 (germline): LGHNT, FRNRAP. The CDR3 runs 14 residues. As DNA, the CDR3 is TGTGCTAACGACAGGGGCGGCTCCTACAATGAGCAGTTCTTC. The encoded protein is CANDRGGSYNEQFF.

This chain links TRBV6-5 with TRBJ1-5, with D hard to call. V was trimmed by 4 bases and J by 5 bases, leaving 12 bases between them. The CDR3 is made up of 14 amino acids. Germline CDR1 MNHEY, CDR2 SVGAGI. For the CDR3, the DNA is TGTGCCAGCAGTTCAGGATTCGTCCATCAGCCCCAGCATTTT. Translating gives CASSSGFVHQPQHF.

This sequence joins TRBV5-6 and TRBJ2-3; 9 bases line up with TRBD2. The CDR3 consists of 16 residues. The junction had 8 bases not matched to a gene; V was cut back by 3 bases and J by 3 bases. From germline, CDR1 is SGHDT and CDR2 YYEEEE. The CDR3 DNA reads TGTGCCAGCAGCTCAGGAGGGACTAGCCGTACAGATACGCAGTATTTT. This sequence encodes CASSSGGTSRTDTQYF.

The V call is TRBV5-1, the J call TRBJ1-6; D possibly corresponds to TRBD1 (6 bases). V was cut by 1 base and J by 7 bases, with 18 bases left in between. Germline lookup yields CDR1 SGHRS and CDR2 YFSETQ. The CDR3 sequence is 17 residues long. The CDR3 DNA sequence: TGCGCCAGCAGCTTGAATAGCGCAGGGGCGACGAATTCACCCCTCCACTTT. It codes for CASSLNSAGATNSPLHF.

This clone was picked up a small number of times. V is TRBV16 and J is TRBJ2-1; D possibly corresponds to TRBD1 (6 bases). There are 15 residues in the CDR3. Germline values: CDR1 KGHSY, CDR2 FQNENV. With 4 bases removed from V and 9 bases from J, the gap between germline ends came to 19 bases. The CDR3 loop reads CASSPQGEEWGEQFF. The DNA of the CDR3 is TGTGCCAGCAGCCCACAGGGCGAGGAATGGGGTGAGCAGTTCTTC.

The chain uses TRBV9 and TRBJ1-3, with a weak D call TRBD1 (5 bases). This CDR3 is built from 17 residues. Germline CDR1 reads SGDLS; CDR2 reads YYNGEE. Trimming left V 4 bases short and J 0 bases short, with 17 bases between. The CDR3 loop is CASSPRGLMDSGNTIYF. Here the CDR3 DNA reads TGTGCCAGCAGCCCGAGGGGACTCATGGACTCTGGAAACACCATATATTTT.

The V call is TRBV5-6, the J call TRBJ1-3; TRBD1 aligns across 7 bases. CDR1 is SGHDT, CDR2 YYEEEE, per germline. This CDR3 comprises 16 residues. Losses at the gene ends were 4 bases for V and 0 bases for J; bases not matched to a gene: 7. In DNA form, the CDR3 reads TGTGCCAGCAGCCCAGGCCGGGACAGCTCTGGAAACACCATATATTTT. It codes for CASSPGRDSSGNTIYF.

V usage is TRBV9 and J usage is TRBJ1-1; 7 positions match TRBD1. Germline assignment: CDR1 SGDLS and CDR2 YYNGEE. Trimming took 4 bases from V and 1 from J; bases not matched to a gene: 4. The CDR3 is made up of 14 amino acids. For the CDR3, the DNA is TGTGCCAGCAGCAAGCGACAGGGGAACACTGAAGCTTTCTTT. Protein: CASSKRQGNTEAFF.

The gene calls are TRBV9 and TRBJ2-6; the match to TRBD2 covers 10 bases. The CDR3 consists of 18 residues. V was clipped by 3 bases and J by 3 bases; unmatched bases: 9. The germline V gene encodes CDR1 SGDLS and CDR2 YYNGEE. CDR3 protein: CASSDQRGGKDGANVLTF. CDR3 sequence (DNA): TGTGCCAGCAGCGACCAGCGGGGGGGCAAGGATGGGGCCAACGTCCTGACTTTC.

The chain couples TRBV19 to TRBJ1-4, with 7 bases identical to TRBD1. The germline V gene has CDR1 LNHDA and CDR2 SQIVND (reference sequence). This CDR3 has 16 amino acids. Losses at the gene ends were 4 bases for V and 5 bases for J; bases not matched to a gene: 10. Here the CDR3 DNA reads TGTGCCAGTAGTAATTTCAAGACAGGGACAAATGAAAAACTGTTTTTT. Translating it yields CASSNFKTGTNEKLFF.

This chain connects TRBV18 to TRBJ2-3; 9 nucleotides agree with TRBD2. The CDR3 totals 16 residues. The germline gives CDR1 KGHSH, CDR2 LQKENI. V lost 0 bases, J lost 2 bases, and 3 bases stayed unmatched. CDR3 bases: TGTGCCAGCTCACCACCGGGACTAGCCAACACAGATACGCAGTATTTT. It is translated as CASSPPGLANTDTQYF.

The rearrangement joins TRBV4-1 to TRBJ2-7; 8 bases agree with TRBD2. Looked up from germline, CDR1 is MGHRA and CDR2 is YSYEKL. This CDR3 contains 17 residues. V lost 2 bases, J lost 6 bases, and 15 bases stayed unmatched. Here the CDR3 reads CASSQSPRTGGTVEQYF. The CDR3 DNA is TGCGCCAGCAGCCAATCGCCCCGGACGGGAGGGACGGTCGAGCAGTACTTC.

The chain is built from TRBV18 and TRBJ2-7; 10 nucleotides agree with TRBD1. The CDR3 length is 15 residues. The V segment lost 5 bases and the J segment 2 bases; nucleotides outside the gene matches: 6. Germline lookup yields CDR1 KGHSH and CDR2 LQKENI. CDR3 bases: TGTGCCAGCTCAAAGGGACAGGGGTCACCCTACGAGCAGTACTTC. Its translation is CASSKGQGSPYEQYF.

J is TRBJ2-2 and V is TRBV28; possibly TRBD2 for D (6 bases). Germline V gene lookup returns CDR1 MDHEN and CDR2 SYDVKM. Between the trimmed V and J ends, which lost 7 bases and 5 bases, there was a span of 14 bases. The CDR3 is 14 amino acids. This CDR3 is CASTGTLRTGELFF. The CDR3 nucleotides are TGTGCCAGCACCGGGACTTTACGGACCGGGGAGCTGTTTTTT.

V usage is TRBV20-1 and J usage is TRBJ2-7; weak D call: TRBD2 (6 bases). V gave up 6 bases and J gave up 7 bases, with 13 bases separating them. CDR3 length: 11 residues. The germline CDR1 and CDR2 sequences are DFQATT and SNEGSKA (reference sequence). In DNA form, the CDR3 reads TGCAGTGCCAGGAGCGGGCATGAGCAGTACTTC. This translates into CSARSGHEQYF.

The rearrangement links TRBV4-2 to TRBJ2-1; TRBD2 aligns across 10 bases. The V and J ends lost 1 base and 4 bases, in that order; junction bases with no gene match: 4. The CDR3 runs 16 residues. Germline values: CDR1 LGHNA, CDR2 YNFKEQ. The CDR3 bases are TGTGCCAGCAGCCAAGGGCTAGCGGGGGAATACAATGAGCAGTTCTTC. Translated: CASSQGLAGEYNEQFF.

The V and J genes are TRBV6-6 and TRBJ1-2, with D uncertain. The CDR3 totals 12 residues. V was clipped by 2 bases and J by 8 bases, with 9 bases between them. Germline-derived CDR1 and CDR2 are MNHNY and SVGAGI (reference sequence). The CDR3 DNA is TGTGCCAGCAGTTACGGGGAGAGCGGCTACACCTTC. It specifies CASSYGESGYTF.

This sequence joins TRBV2 and TRBJ2-1, with 9 bases that match TRBD1. V shed 7 bases and J 7 bases; nucleotides not matched to a gene: 14. The CDR3 has 16 residues. Looked up from germline, CDR1 is SNHLY and CDR2 is FYNNEI. The CDR3 loop is CASIGMGQGIQNEQFF. The CDR3 nucleotides are TGTGCCAGCATCGGTATGGGACAGGGTATACAGAATGAGCAGTTCTTC. The variable domain in full, with the rest retrieved from reference TRBV2 and TRBJ2-1, is EPEVTQTPSHQVTQMGQEVILRCVPISNHLYFYWYRQILGQKVEFLVSFYNNEISEKSEIFDDQFSVERPDGSNFTLKIRSTKLEDSAMYFCASIGMGQGIQNEQFFGPGTRLTVL.

CDR3 DNA: TGTGCCAGCCACAGACAGGGGCAACTTTCGTATGGCTACACCTTC. This translates into CASHRQGQLSYGYTF. V and J are TRBV6-5 and TRBJ1-2; 8 bases line up with TRBD1. The CDR3 length is 15 residues. The trim removed 8 bases at V and 5 bases at J, leaving 13 bases unmatched. CDR1 is MNHEY and CDR2 is SVGAGI in the germline V gene.

This clone was observed a few times. The chain combines TRBV5-5 with TRBJ1-3; 8 bases map to TRBD1. Per the germline V gene, CDR1 is SGHKS and CDR2 is YYEKEE (reference sequence). This CDR3 spans 15 amino acids. V dropped 1 base and J dropped 7; count of bases not matched to a gene: 7. For the CDR3, the DNA is TGTGCCAGCAGCTTGATTCCGACAGGGGCGAACACCATATATTTT. The encoded protein is CASSLIPTGANTIYF.

V usage is TRBV7-2 and J usage is TRBJ1-6; perhaps TRBD1 as D (5 bases). Trimming left V 2 bases short and J 10 bases short, with 18 bases between. CDR3 length: 16 amino acids. The germline CDR1 and CDR2 sequences are SGHTA and FQGNSA. The DNA for the CDR3 is TGTGCCAGCAGCTTAATGGGGGGTCAGGGTCAGTCACCCCTCCACTTT. Amino acids: CASSLMGGQGQSPLHF. The full variable domain, completed using reference TRBV7-2 and TRBJ1-6, is GAGVSQSPSNKVTEKGKDVELRCDPISGHTALYWYRQSLGQGLEFLIYFQGNSAPDKSGLPSDRFSAERTGGSVSTLTIQRTQQEDSAVYLCASSLMGGQGQSPLHFGNGTRLTVT.

The J gene is TRBJ1-1, the V gene TRBV18; TRBD1 might be the D (6 bases). V dropped 4 bases and J dropped 1 base, with 13 bases sitting between them. The CDR3 length is 15 residues. The germline gives CDR1 KGHSH, CDR2 LQKENI. The CDR3 sequence: CASSHLDSPNTEAFF. In nucleotides, the CDR3 is TGTGCCAGCTCACATCTGGACAGCCCGAACACTGAAGCTTTCTTT.

This clone came up once. The rearrangement uses TRBV28 and TRBJ2-7, with D maybe TRBD1 (7 bases). Germline V gene data show CDR1 as MDHEN and CDR2 as SYDVKM. Trimming left V 3 bases short and J 4 bases short, with 10 bases between. The CDR3 is 13 residues long. The chain's CDR3 is CASSFAGGYEQYF. The DNA of the CDR3 is TGTGCCAGCAGTTTCGCAGGGGGGTACGAGCAGTACTTC. The full variable domain, with the rest looked up from reference TRBV28 and TRBJ2-7, is DVKVTQSSRYLVKRTGEKVFLECVQDMDHENMFWYRQDPGLGLRLIYFSYDVKMKEKGDIPEGYSVSREKKERFSLILESASTNQTSMYLCASSFAGGYEQYFGPGTRLTVT.

The chain combines TRBV11-2 with TRBJ2-1, with TRBD2 matching over 8 bases. Trimming cost V 0 bases and J 8 bases; bases outside gene matches: 6. CDR3 size: 15 residues. Germline-derived CDR1 and CDR2 are SGHAT and FQNNGV. In DNA form, the CDR3 reads TGTGCCAGCAGCTTAGACCGGGGGGGGCGATATGAGCAGTTCTTC. Residues: CASSLDRGGRYEQFF.

Details on this clone: Different DNA sequences within this sample yield the same CDR3. This chain uses TRBV28 with TRBJ1-2, with TRBD1 as a possible D gene (5 bases). Trimming removed 6 bases from V and 0 bases from J, with 8 bases in between. The germline CDR1 and CDR2 sequences are MDHEN and SYDVKM. CDR3 length: 13 residues. In DNA form, the CDR3 reads TGTGCCAGCAGAGACAGCTCTAACTATGGCTACACCTTC. It is translated as CASRDSSNYGYTF.

The CDR3 DNA reads TGCAGCGTTCCCCCCCGAGGGCTGAACACTGAAGCTTTCTTT. This gives the protein CSVPPRGLNTEAFF. The chain has TRBV29-1 and TRBJ1-1; D is unresolved. Germline V CDR1 and CDR2: SQVTM, ANQGSEA. The CDR3 totals 14 residues. The V end was cut by 5 bases, the J end by 0 bases, with 13 bases between.